This T cell receptor beta chain is from a study of cytomegalovirus exposure and HLA in healthy donors. With respect to this clone: The antigen remains unidentified.

PCR used 60 Vbeta primers and 13 Jbeta primers. The table came from immunoSEQ multiplex PCR; TCRdb's copy has only in-frame clones and leaves some out. The sample consists of just under 95,000 clones, about 83% of them appearing once. Study outcomes and limitations: Apparent HLA restriction characterized most CMV-associated TCR beta chains in a later analysis.

V lost 5 bases, J lost 6 bases, and 18 bases lay in between. The CDR3 spans 15 residues. CDR1 SGHDT and CDR2 YYEEEE come from the germline V gene. V usage is TRBV5-6 and J usage is TRBJ2-1; perhaps TRBD1 as D (5 bases). Input material: PBMCs. This sequence originates from a young woman in good health and CMV-seropositive. CDR3 in DNA: TGTGCCAGCAGTTTCCGGACATCTTGGGGCAATGAGCAGTTCTTC. It translates to CASSFRTSWGNEQFF.